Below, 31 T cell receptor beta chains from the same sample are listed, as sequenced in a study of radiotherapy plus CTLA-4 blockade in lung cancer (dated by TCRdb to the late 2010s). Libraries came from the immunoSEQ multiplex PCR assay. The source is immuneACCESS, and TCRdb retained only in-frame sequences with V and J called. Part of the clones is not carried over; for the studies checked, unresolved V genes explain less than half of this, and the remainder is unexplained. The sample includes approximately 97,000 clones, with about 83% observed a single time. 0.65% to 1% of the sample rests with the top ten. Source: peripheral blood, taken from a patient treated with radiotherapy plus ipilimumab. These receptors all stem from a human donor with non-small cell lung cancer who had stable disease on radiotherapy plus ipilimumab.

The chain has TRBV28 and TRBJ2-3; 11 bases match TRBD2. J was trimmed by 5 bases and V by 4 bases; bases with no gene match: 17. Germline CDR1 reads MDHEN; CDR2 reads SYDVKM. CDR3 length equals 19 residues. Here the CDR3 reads CASSSYPSDSGLAGDTQYF. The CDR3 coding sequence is TGTGCCAGCAGTTCCTATCCATCGGACAGCGGACTAGCGGGAGATACGCAGTATTTT. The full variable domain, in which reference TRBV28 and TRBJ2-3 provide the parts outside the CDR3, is DVKVTQSSRYLVKRTGEKVFLECVQDMDHENMFWYRQDPGLGLRLIYFSYDVKMKEKGDIPEGYSVSREKKERFSLILESASTNQTSMYLCASSSYPSDSGLAGDTQYFGPGTRLTVL.

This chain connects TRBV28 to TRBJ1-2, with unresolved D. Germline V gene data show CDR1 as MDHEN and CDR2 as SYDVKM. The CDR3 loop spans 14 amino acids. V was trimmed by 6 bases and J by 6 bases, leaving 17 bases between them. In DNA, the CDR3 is TGTGCCAGCAGAATCCCGGAGAGGGTCCATGGCTACACCTTC. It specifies CASRIPERVHGYTF.

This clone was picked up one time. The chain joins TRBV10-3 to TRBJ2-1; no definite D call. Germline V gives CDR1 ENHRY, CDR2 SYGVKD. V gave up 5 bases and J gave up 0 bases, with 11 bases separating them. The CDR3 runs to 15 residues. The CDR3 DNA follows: TGTGCCATCAGTTTAACTGGTAGCTCCTACAATGAGCAGTTCTTC. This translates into CAISLTGSSYNEQFF.

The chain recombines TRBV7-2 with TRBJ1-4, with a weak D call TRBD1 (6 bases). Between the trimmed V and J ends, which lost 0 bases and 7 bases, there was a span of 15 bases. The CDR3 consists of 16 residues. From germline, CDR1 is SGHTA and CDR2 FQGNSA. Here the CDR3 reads CASSLAAPRGSEKLFF. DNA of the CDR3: TGTGCCAGCAGCTTAGCAGCTCCCAGGGGAAGTGAAAAACTGTTTTTT. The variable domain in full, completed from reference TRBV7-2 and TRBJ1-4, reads GAGVSQSPSNKVTEKGKDVELRCDPISGHTALYWYRQSLGQGLEFLIYFQGNSAPDKSGLPSDRFSAERTGGSVSTLTIQRTQQEDSAVYLCASSLAAPRGSEKLFFGSGTQLSVL.

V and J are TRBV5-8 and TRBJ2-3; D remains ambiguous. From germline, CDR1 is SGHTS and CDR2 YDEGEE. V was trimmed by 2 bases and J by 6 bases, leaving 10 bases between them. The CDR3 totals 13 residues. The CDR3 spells CASSFGMGDTQYF. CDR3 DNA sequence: TGTGCCAGCAGCTTCGGAATGGGGGATACGCAGTATTTT.

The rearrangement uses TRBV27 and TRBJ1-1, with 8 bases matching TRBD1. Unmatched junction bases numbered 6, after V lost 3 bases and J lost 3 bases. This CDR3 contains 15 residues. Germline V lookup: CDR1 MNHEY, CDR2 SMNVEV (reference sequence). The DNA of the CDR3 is TGTGCCAGCAGTTTCCCCCGACAGGGGCACACTGAAGCTTTCTTT. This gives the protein CASSFPRQGHTEAFF.

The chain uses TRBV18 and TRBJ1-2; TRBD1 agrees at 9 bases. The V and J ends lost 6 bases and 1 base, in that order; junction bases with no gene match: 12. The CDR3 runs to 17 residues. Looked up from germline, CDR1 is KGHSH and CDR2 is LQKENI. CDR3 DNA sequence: TGTGCCAGCTCCCAGGGACAGGGCCGTGCGCTTAACTATGGCTACACCTTC. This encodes CASSQGQGRALNYGYTF.

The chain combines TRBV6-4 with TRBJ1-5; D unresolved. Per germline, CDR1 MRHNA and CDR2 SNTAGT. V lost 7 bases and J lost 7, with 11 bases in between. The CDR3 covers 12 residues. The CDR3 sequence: CASTVCRQPQHF. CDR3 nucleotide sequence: TGTGCCAGCACCGTCTGCCGGCAGCCCCAGCATTTT.

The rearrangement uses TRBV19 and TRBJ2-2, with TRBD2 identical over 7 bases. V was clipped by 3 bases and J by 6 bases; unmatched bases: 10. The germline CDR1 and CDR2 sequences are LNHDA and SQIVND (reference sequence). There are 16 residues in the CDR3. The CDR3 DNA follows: TGTGCCAGTAGTATCCGGAGGAGCGGGGACCCCGGGGAGCTGTTTTTT. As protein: CASSIRRSGDPGELFF.

The CDR3 coding sequence is TGTGCCAGCAGCCAAGAAGGATATAATGAAAAACTGTTTTTT. Residues: CASSQEGYNEKLFF. The chain is built from TRBV4-2 and TRBJ1-4; unclear D gene. Germline CDR1 and CDR2: LGHNA and YNFKEQ. The CDR3 runs to 14 residues. V lost 0 bases and J lost 4, with 6 bases in between.

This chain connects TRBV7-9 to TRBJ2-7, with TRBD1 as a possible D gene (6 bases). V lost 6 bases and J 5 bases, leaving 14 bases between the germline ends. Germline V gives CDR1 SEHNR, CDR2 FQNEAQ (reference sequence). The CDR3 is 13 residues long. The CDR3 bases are TGTGCCAGCAGACGACAGGAGTCTAACGAGCAGTACTTC. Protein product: CASRRQESNEQYF.

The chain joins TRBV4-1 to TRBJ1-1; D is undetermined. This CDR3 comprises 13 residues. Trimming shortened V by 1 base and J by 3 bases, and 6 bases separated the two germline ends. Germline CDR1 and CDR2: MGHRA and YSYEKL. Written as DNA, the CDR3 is TGCGCCAGCAGCCAAGTTCGTTACACTGAAGCTTTCTTT. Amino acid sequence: CASSQVRYTEAFF.

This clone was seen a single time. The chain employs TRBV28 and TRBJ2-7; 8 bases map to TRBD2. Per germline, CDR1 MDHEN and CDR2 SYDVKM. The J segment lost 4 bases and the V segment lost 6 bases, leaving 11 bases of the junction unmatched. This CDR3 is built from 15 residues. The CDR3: CASRPRAGEGYEQYF. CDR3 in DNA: TGTGCCAGCAGACCCCGAGCGGGAGAGGGTTACGAGCAGTACTTC.

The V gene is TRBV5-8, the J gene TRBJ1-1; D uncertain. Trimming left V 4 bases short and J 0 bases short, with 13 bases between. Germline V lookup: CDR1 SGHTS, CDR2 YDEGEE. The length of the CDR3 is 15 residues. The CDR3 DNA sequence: TGTGCCAGCAGCGCGGAGACGGCTATGAACACTGAAGCTTTCTTT. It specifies CASSAETAMNTEAFF.

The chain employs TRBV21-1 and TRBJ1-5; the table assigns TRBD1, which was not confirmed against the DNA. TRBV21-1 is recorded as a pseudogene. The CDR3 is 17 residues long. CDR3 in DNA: TGTGCCAGCAGCAAAAAATGGGACAGGGTCGGCAATCAGCCCCAGCATTTT. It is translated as CASSKKWDRVGNQPQHF.

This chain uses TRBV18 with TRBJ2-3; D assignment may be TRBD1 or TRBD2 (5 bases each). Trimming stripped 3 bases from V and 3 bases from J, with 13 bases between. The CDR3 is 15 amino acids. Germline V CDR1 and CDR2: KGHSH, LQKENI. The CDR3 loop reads CASSPAGGTTDTQYF. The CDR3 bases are TGTGCCAGCTCACCCGCTGGGGGTACGACAGATACGCAGTATTTT.

DNA for the CDR3: TGTGCCAGCAGCCGGGACCCCTCTGGAAACACCATATATTTT. Translating it yields CASSRDPSGNTIYF. The chain recombines TRBV7-2 with TRBJ1-3, with D maybe TRBD1 (5 bases). The V and J ends lost 5 bases and 0 bases respectively, with 8 bases between them. The germline gives CDR1 SGHTA, CDR2 FQGNSA. The CDR3 has 14 residues.

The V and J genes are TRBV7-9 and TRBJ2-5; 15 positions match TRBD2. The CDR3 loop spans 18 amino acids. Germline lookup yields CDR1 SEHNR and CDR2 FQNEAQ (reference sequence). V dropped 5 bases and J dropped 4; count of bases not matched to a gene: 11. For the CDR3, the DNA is TGTGCCAGCAGCGACGCCGGGACTAGCGGGGGGATGGGAGAGACCCAGTACTTC. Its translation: CASSDAGTSGGMGETQYF.

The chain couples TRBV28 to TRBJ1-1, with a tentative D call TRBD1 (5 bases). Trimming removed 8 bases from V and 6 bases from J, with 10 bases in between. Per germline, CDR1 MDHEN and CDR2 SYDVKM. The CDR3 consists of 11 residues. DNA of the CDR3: TGTGCCAGCCTGGGACTTTCTGAAGCTTTCTTT. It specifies CASLGLSEAFF.

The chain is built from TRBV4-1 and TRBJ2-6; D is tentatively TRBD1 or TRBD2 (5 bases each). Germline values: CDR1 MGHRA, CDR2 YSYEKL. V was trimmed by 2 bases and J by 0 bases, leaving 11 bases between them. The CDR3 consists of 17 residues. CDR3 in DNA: TGCGCCAGCAGCCAAAGGGGACCGAACTCTGGGGCCAACGTCCTGACTTTC. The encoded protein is CASSQRGPNSGANVLTF.

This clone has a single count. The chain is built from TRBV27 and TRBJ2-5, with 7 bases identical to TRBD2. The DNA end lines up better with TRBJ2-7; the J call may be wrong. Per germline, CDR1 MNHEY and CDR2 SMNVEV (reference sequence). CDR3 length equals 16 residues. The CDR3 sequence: CASSLSVGRSSYEQYF. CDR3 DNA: TGTGCCAGCAGTTTATCAGTCGGGAGGAGCTCCTACGAGCAGTACTTC.

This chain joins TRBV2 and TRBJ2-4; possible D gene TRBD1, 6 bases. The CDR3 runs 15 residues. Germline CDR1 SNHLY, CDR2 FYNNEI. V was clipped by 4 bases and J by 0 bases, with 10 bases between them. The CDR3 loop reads CASSGQAIAKNIQYF. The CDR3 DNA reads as TGTGCCAGCAGTGGACAGGCTATAGCCAAAAACATTCAGTACTTC. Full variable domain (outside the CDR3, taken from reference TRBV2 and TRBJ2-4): EPEVTQTPSHQVTQMGQEVILRCVPISNHLYFYWYRQILGQKVEFLVSFYNNEISEKSEIFDDQFSVERPDGSNFTLKIRSTKLEDSAMYFCASSGQAIAKNIQYFGAGTRLSVL.

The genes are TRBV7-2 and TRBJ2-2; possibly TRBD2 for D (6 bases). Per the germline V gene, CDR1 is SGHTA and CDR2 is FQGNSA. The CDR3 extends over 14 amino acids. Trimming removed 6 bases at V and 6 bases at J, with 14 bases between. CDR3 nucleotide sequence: TGTGCCAGCAGGGAGGGCGGGCCTGCCGGGGAGCTGTTTTTT. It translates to CASREGGPAGELFF.

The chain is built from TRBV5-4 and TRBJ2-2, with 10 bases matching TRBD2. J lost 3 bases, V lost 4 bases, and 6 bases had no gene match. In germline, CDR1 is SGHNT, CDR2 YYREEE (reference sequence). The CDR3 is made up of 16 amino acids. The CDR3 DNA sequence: TGTGCCAGCAGCAATAGCGGGGGGTCGTACACCGGGGAGCTGTTTTTT. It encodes CASSNSGGSYTGELFF.

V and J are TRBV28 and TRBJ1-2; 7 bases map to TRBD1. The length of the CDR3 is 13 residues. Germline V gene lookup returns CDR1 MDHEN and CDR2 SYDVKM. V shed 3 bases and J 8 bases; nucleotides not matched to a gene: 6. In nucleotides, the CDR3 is TGTGCCAGCAGTTTGGCAGGGGGTGACGGCTACACCTTC. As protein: CASSLAGGDGYTF.

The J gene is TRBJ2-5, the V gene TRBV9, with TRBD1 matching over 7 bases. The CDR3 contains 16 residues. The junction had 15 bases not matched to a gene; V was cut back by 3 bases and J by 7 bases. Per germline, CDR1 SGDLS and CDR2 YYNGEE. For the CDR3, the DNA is TGTGCCAGCAGCGGCGACAGGGCATGGGGCCATGGGACCCAGTACTTC. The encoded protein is CASSGDRAWGHGTQYF.

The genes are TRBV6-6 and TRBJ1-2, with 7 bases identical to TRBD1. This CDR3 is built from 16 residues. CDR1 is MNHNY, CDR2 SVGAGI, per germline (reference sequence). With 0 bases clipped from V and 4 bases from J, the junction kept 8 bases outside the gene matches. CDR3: CASSYSTGRTLYGYTF. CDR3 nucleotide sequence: TGTGCCAGCAGTTACTCGACAGGGAGAACCCTCTATGGCTACACCTTC.

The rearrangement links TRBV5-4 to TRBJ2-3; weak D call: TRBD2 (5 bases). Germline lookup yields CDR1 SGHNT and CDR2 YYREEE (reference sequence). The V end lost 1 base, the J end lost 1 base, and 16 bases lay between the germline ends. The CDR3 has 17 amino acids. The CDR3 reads CASSLKGPGSGTDTQYF. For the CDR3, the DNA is TGTGCCAGCAGCTTGAAAGGTCCGGGAAGCGGCACAGATACGCAGTATTTT.

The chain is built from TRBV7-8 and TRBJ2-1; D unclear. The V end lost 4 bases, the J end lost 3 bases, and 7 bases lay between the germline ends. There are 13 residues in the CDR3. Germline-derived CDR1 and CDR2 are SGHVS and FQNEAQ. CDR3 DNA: TGTGCCAGCAGCTCCGGAAACTACAATGAGCAGTTCTTC. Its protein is CASSSGNYNEQFF.

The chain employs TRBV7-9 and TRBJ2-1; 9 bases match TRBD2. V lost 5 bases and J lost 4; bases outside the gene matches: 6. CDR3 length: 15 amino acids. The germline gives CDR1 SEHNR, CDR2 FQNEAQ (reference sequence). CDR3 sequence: CASSPAGGPYNEQFF. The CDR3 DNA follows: TGTGCCAGCAGCCCAGCGGGAGGCCCGTACAATGAGCAGTTCTTC.

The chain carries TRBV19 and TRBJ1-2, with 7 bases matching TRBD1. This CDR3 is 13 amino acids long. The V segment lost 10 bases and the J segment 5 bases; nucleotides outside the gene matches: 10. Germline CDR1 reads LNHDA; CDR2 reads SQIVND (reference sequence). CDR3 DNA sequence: TGTGCCACTGAGAACCGACAGGGATATGGCTACACCTTC. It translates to CATENRQGYGYTF.